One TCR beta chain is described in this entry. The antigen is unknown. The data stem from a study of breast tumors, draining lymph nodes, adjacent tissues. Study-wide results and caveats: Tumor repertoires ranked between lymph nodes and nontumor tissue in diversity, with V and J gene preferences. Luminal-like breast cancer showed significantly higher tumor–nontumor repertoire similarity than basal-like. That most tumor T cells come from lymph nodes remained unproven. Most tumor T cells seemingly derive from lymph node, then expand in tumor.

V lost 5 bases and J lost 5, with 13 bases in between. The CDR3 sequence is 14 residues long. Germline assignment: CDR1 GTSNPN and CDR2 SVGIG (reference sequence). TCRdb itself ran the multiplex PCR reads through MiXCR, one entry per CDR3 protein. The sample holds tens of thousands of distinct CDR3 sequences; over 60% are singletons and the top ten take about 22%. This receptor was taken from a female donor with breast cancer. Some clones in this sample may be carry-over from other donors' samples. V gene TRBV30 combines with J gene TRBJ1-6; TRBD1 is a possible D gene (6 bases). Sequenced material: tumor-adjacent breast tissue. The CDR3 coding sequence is TGTGCCTGGGTAGGACAGAGTAATAATTCACCCCTCCACTTT. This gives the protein CAWVGQSNNSPLHF.